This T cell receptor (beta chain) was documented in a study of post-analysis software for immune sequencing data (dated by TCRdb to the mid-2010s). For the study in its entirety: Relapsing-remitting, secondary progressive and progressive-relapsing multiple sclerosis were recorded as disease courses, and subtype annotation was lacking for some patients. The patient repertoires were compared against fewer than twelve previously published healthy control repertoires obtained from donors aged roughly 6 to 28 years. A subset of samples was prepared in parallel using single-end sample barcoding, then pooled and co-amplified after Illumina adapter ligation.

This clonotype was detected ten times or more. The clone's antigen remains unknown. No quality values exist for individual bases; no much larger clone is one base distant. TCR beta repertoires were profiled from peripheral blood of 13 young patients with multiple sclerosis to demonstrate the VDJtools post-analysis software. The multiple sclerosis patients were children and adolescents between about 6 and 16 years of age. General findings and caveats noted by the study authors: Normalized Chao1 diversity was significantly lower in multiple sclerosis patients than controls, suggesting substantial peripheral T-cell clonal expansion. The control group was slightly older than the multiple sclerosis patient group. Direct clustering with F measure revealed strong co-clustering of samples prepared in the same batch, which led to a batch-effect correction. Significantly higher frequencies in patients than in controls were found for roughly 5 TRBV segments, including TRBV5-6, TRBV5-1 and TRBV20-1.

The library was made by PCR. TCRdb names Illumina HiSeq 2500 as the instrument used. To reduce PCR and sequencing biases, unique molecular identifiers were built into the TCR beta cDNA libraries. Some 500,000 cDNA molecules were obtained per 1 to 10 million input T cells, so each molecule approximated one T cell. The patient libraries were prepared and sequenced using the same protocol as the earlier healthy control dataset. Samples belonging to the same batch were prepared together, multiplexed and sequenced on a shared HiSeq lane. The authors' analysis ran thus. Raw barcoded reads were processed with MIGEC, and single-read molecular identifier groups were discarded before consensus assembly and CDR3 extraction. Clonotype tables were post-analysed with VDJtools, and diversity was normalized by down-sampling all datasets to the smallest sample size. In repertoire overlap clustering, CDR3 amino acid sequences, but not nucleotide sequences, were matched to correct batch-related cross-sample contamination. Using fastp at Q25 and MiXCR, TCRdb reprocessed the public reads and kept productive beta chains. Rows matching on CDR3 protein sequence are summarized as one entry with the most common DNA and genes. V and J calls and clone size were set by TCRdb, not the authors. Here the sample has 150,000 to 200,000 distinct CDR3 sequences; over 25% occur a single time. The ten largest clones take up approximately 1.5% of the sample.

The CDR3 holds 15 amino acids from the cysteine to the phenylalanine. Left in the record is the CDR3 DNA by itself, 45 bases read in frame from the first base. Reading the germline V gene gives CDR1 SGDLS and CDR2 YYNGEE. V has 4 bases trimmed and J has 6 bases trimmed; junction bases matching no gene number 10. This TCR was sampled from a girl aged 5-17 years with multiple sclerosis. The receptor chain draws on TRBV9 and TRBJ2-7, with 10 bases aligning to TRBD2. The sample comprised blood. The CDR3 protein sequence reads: CASSPRAGGDREQYF. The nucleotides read TGTGCCAGCAGCCCAAGAGCGGGAGGGGATCGCGAGCAGTACTTC.